This T cell receptor (beta chain) was documented in a study of blood T cell repertoires in COVID-19. Overall study context: COVID-19 samples, acute and convalescent, were from the United States, Italy and Spain. The analysed material was cDNA or gDNA that came from T cells, B-cell-depleted T cells, or PBMCs.

The V and J ends lost 6 bases and 2 bases, in that order; junction bases with no gene match: 4. This CDR3 is 14 amino acids long. Germline lookup yields CDR1 LNHDA and CDR2 SQIVND (reference sequence). Authors' processing steps: How many nucleated cells were present was estimated from reference gene primer amplification. Sequencing was performed with immunoSEQ multiplex PCR; in TCRdb, only in-frame clones are kept and a portion is missing. The V and J calls and the clone size are those of that table, but D and trimming were determined from the DNA. The sample comprises under 200,000 clones, 88% of which are singletons, and 2% to 2.5% rests with the top ten.

The J gene is TRBJ1-2, the V gene TRBV19, with 9 bases lining up with TRBD1. Input material: peripheral blood. The source of this sequence is a man aged 50 or older who had recovered from COVID-19. CDR3 loop: CASRGTGSNYGYTF. CDR3 DNA sequence: TGTGCCAGTAGGGGGACAGGGTCCAACTATGGCTACACCTTC. Combining the CDR3 with reference TRBV19 and TRBJ1-2 gives the whole variable domain DGGITQSPKYLFRKEGQNVTLSCEQNLNHDAMYWYRQDPGQGLRLIYYSQIVNDFQKGDIAEGYSVSREKKESFPLTVTSAQKNPTAFYLCASRGTGSNYGYTFGSGTRLTVV.